The 14 T cell receptor beta chains below come from one sample, sequenced in a study of blood T cell repertoires in COVID-19. Method: immunoSEQ multiplex PCR; TCRdb's copy keeps in-frame clones and lacks some. The data contain 150,000 to 200,000 clones, 89% of them singletons. The sample was PBMCs or T cells enriched from blood (not recorded which). The receptor source for this set is a woman aged 40 to 49 with acute COVID-19.

The rearrangement joins TRBV3-1 (or the pseudogene TRBV3-2) to TRBJ1-2, with TRBD1 identical over 7 bases. CDR1 is LGHDT, CDR2 YNNKEL, per germline (reference sequence). The CDR3 length is 17 residues. Losses at the gene ends were 5 bases for V and 1 base for J; bases not matched to a gene: 13. The CDR3 sequence is CASSVRTGRRGNYGYTF. Here the CDR3 DNA reads TGTGCCAGCAGCGTGCGGACAGGACGCAGGGGTAACTATGGCTACACCTTC.

The chain has TRBV6-2 or TRBV6-3 and TRBJ1-1; TRBD1 matches at 7 bases. Germline CDR1 MNHEY, CDR2 SVGEGT. The trim removed 4 bases at V and 3 bases at J, leaving 5 bases unmatched. The CDR3 has 14 amino acids. The CDR3 DNA sequence: TGTGCCAGCAGTTTGGAGGGGGCGGACACTGAAGCTTTCTTT. Its translation: CASSLEGADTEAFF.

There are a few counts of this clone. The V call is TRBV29-1, the J call TRBJ2-2; D is perhaps TRBD1 (6 bases). This CDR3 has 12 amino acids. Trimming cost V 7 bases and J 6 bases, with 12 bases left between them. The germline CDR1 and CDR2 sequences are SQVTM and ANQGSEA. This CDR3 reads CSASRGSGELFF. CDR3 bases: TGCAGCGCGAGCAGGGGCTCCGGGGAGCTGTTTTTT.

V is TRBV15 and J is TRBJ1-3, with a tentative D call TRBD1 (5 bases). V shed 5 bases and J shed 4 bases, with 12 bases lying between them. This CDR3 has 14 residues. In germline, CDR1 is LNHNV, CDR2 YYDKDF (reference sequence). The CDR3 nucleotides read TGTGCCACCAGCCTTTCAGGGCAAGGAAACACCATATATTTT. Protein: CATSLSGQGNTIYF.

This clone appeared once. The J gene is TRBJ2-3, the V gene TRBV30; TRBD1 is a possible D gene (6 bases). The CDR3 has 12 amino acids. The germline gives CDR1 GTSNPN, CDR2 SVGIG (reference sequence). V was trimmed by 3 bases and J by 4 bases, leaving 8 bases between them. The CDR3 reads CAWRSGADTQYF. DNA for the CDR3: TGTGCCTGGAGATCAGGGGCAGATACGCAGTATTTT.

The chain links TRBV21-1 to TRBJ1-5; the table's D call of TRBD1 was not tested on the DNA. TRBV21-1 is noted as a pseudogene. This CDR3 is built from 18 residues. Written as DNA, the CDR3 is TGTGCCAGCAGCAAAGCAGGGACAACCTCCTTAGGCAATCAGCCCCAGCATTTT. It specifies CASSKAGTTSLGNQPQHF.

This clone was picked up one time. The CDR3 DNA is TGTGCCAGCAGCGTGGGGGCCCAGGATGAGCAGTTCTTC. Translating gives CASSVGAQDEQFF. The J gene is TRBJ2-1, the V gene TRBV9; a possible D gene is TRBD1 (6 bases). V lost 2 bases and J lost 8, with 11 bases in between. The CDR3 spans 13 residues. Per the germline V gene, CDR1 is SGDLS and CDR2 is YYNGEE.

The chain recombines TRBV3-1 (or the pseudogene TRBV3-2) with TRBJ1-4; 7 bases are shared with TRBD1. This CDR3 is 13 amino acids long. Trimming cost V 2 bases and J 7 bases; bases outside gene matches: 1. The germline gives CDR1 LGHDT, CDR2 YNNKEL (reference sequence). The CDR3 is CASSQNRGEKLFF. In DNA, the CDR3 is TGTGCCAGCAGCCAAAACAGGGGTGAAAAACTGTTTTTT.

The chain combines TRBV9 with TRBJ2-1; tentatively, D is TRBD1 (7 bases). Deletions cut 0 bases from V and 2 bases from J, with 15 bases between. CDR1 and CDR2 (germline): SGDLS, YYNGEE. The CDR3 consists of 17 residues. The CDR3 DNA follows: TGTGCCAGCAGCGTAGAGGGAGGTCAGGGGGCCTACAATGAGCAGTTCTTC. Translated, it gives CASSVEGGQGAYNEQFF. The complete variable domain, with remaining parts taken from reference TRBV9 and TRBJ2-1, reads DSGVTQTPKHLITATGQRVTLRCSPRSGDLSVYWYQQSLDQGLQFLIQYYNGEERAKGNILERFSAQQFPDLHSELNLSSLELGDSALYFCASSVEGGQGAYNEQFFGPGTRLTVL.

The V and J genes are TRBV18 and TRBJ1-3; 8 nucleotides agree with TRBD1. Germline V gene lookup returns CDR1 KGHSH and CDR2 LQKENI. Losses at the gene ends were 3 bases for V and 0 bases for J; bases not matched to a gene: 1. The CDR3 is 15 amino acids. CDR3 region: CASSPTGVSGNTIYF. The DNA for the CDR3 is TGTGCCAGCTCACCGACAGGGGTCTCTGGAAACACCATATATTTT.

This chain connects TRBV4-2 to TRBJ2-7; 7 bases agree with TRBD2. The trim removed 0 bases at V and 3 bases at J, leaving 8 bases unmatched. Germline CDR1 is LGHNA and CDR2 is YNFKEQ. The CDR3 contains 16 residues. CDR3 coding DNA: TGTGCCAGCAGCCAAGAATATCTAGCGGACCGCTACGAGCAGTACTTC. It is translated as CASSQEYLADRYEQYF.

The V call is TRBV4-3, the J call TRBJ2-7, with a weak D call TRBD2 (6 bases). The ends were cut back, 0 bases at V and 4 bases at J, with 22 bases in the middle. This CDR3 comprises 18 residues. CDR1 and CDR2 from the germline V gene are LGHNA and YSLEER. CDR3 in amino acids: CASSQDRGGEYVAYEQYF. CDR3 nucleotides: TGCGCCAGCAGCCAAGATCGGGGCGGGGAGTACGTTGCTTACGAGCAGTACTTC.

The V call is TRBV7-3, the J call TRBJ2-5; D remains ambiguous. The CDR3 is 12 amino acids. The ends were cut back, 5 bases at V and 7 bases at J, with 11 bases in the middle. Per germline, CDR1 SGHTA and CDR2 FQGTGA. The CDR3 bases are TGTGCCAGCAGCGAAAGAACGGGGACCCAGTACTTC. The encoded protein is CASSERTGTQYF. Filled out from reference TRBV7-3 and TRBJ2-5, the complete variable domain reads GAGVSQTPSNKVTEKGKYVELRCDPISGHTALYWYRQSLGQGPEFLIYFQGTGAADDSGLPNDRFFAVRPEGSVSTLKIQRTERGDSAVYLCASSERTGTQYFGPGTRLLVL.

The CDR3 DNA follows: TGTGCCAGCAGTTCTACAGGGTATTGGCAGCCCCAGCATTTT. It specifies CASSSTGYWQPQHF. The chain carries TRBV28 and TRBJ1-5; possible D gene TRBD1, 6 bases. CDR1 and CDR2 (germline): MDHEN, SYDVKM. Trimming took 4 bases from V and 7 from J, leaving 14 bases between them. There are 14 residues in the CDR3.